These T cell receptor beta chains were read from a single sample in a study of CD8 T cells in ankylosing spondylitis. TCRdb called the 5' RACE reads again in MiXCR, with one record for every CDR3 protein. The sample has about 500,000 distinct CDR3 sequences; roughly 13% are singletons. Sequencing was done on a sample of blood, either unsorted or a sorted T cell fraction (not recorded which). These receptors all stem from a male donor with ankylosing spondylitis. The CDR3 runs from the conserved cysteine through the conserved F or W. A D gene is named only where the DNA matches it firmly. Some rows mark clone size as missing; the rest say once, few, many or name a class of expanded clone.

v_gene	j_gene	d_gene	abundance	CDR3aa	CDR3nt
TRBV4-2	TRBJ2-1	NA	few	CASSQDARTDSSYNEQFF	TGTGCCAGCAGCCAAGATGCCCGGACAGACAGCTCCTACAATGAGCAGTTCTTC
TRBV2	TRBJ2-6	TRBD1	few	CAKHRGVSGANVLTF	TGTGCCAAGCACAGGGGCGTCTCTGGGGCCAACGTCCTGACTTTC
TRBV15	TRBJ2-3	NA	many	CATSRVISGYTDTQYF	TGTGCCACCAGCAGAGTCATTAGCGGCTACACAGATACGCAGTATTTT
TRBV20-1	TRBJ2-1	TRBD2	NA	CSASGAGAYNEQFF	TGCAGTGCAAGCGGGGCGGGAGCCTACAATGAGCAGTTCTTC
TRBV7-2	TRBJ2-1	NA	many	CASSSPRVESYNEQFF	TGTGCCAGCAGCTCCCCCCGTGTCGAGTCCTACAATGAGCAGTTCTTC
TRBV27	TRBJ2-5	NA	NA	CASSRRYQETQYF	TGTGCCAGCAGCCGCAGGTACCAAGAGACCCAGTACTTC
TRBV24-1	TRBJ1-1	NA	few	CATNGGNTEAFF	TGTGCCACCAATGGGGGGAACACTGAAGCTTTCTTT
TRBV10-1	TRBJ2-5	NA	NA	CATRRGTEETQYF	TGCGCCACACGACGGGGGACTGAAGAGACCCAGTACTTC
TRBV25-1	TRBJ2-3	NA	many	CASSEAGRTDTQYF	TGTGCCAGCAGTGAGGCGGGTCGGACAGATACGCAGTATTTT
TRBV3-1	TRBJ2-2	NA	NA	CASSQMGAPNTGELFF	TGTGCCAGCAGCCAGATGGGAGCACCGAACACCGGGGAGCTGTTTTTT
TRBV19	TRBJ2-2	NA	NA	CASKDYTGELFF	TGTGCCAGTAAGGATTACACCGGGGAGCTGTTTTTT
TRBV7-6	TRBJ2-3	TRBD2	few	CASGEGGTTDTQYF	TGTGCCAGCGGGGAGGGCGGGACCACAGATACGCAGTATTTT
TRBV14	TRBJ2-5	NA	few	CASKSSQETQYF	TGTGCCAGCAAGTCCAGCCAAGAGACCCAGTACTTC
TRBV29-1	TRBJ2-5	NA	NA	CSVGPQEETQYF	TGCAGCGTTGGTCCCCAAGAAGAGACCCAGTACTTC
TRBV5-1	TRBJ2-7	TRBD1	few	CASSRDSPYEQYF	TGCGCCAGCAGCCGGGACAGCCCCTACGAGCAGTACTTC
TRBV5-1	TRBJ1-4	TRBD1	few	CASSPTGANEKLFF	TGCGCCAGCAGCCCGACAGGGGCCAATGAAAAACTGTTTTTT
TRBV12-3/TRBV12-4	TRBJ1-5	NA	many	CASSFSNQPQHF	TGTGCCAGCAGTTTTAGCAATCAGCCCCAGCATTTT
TRBV6-1	TRBJ1-1	NA	many	CASSRSTQWTEAFF	TGTGCCAGCAGTCGTTCGACCCAGTGGACTGAAGCTTTCTTT
TRBV12-3/TRBV12-4	TRBJ2-7	TRBD1	few	CASSLRRTGFEQYF	TGTGCCAGCAGTTTAAGGCGGACAGGGTTCGAGCAGTACTTC
TRBV4-1	TRBJ2-1	TRBD2	NA	CASSQGGGEYNEQFF	TGCGCCAGCAGCCAAGGTGGGGGGGAATACAATGAGCAGTTCTTC
TRBV5-1	TRBJ1-3	NA	many	CASSLSTGRAGNTIYF	TGCGCCAGCAGCTTAAGTACAGGGAGAGCTGGAAACACCATATATTTT
TRBV5-4	TRBJ2-3	TRBD1	few	CASSAPRDSDTQYF	TGTGCCAGCAGCGCCCCCCGGGACAGCGATACGCAGTATTTT
TRBV11-2	TRBJ2-7	TRBD2	NA	CASSGRLGLAGVNYEQYF	TGTGCCAGCAGCGGGCGGTTGGGGTTAGCGGGAGTAAACTACGAGCAGTACTTC
TRBV3-1	TRBJ1-1	NA	few	CASSQNSGYTEAFF	TGTGCCAGCAGCCAAAATTCAGGGTACACTGAAGCTTTCTTT
TRBV24-1	TRBJ2-5	NA	many	CATSDRLNFVETQYF	TGTGCCACCAGTGACCGCCTCAACTTTGTGGAGACCCAGTACTTC
TRBV11-2	TRBJ1-4	NA	many	CASSFRTGGSIPYNEKLFF	TGTGCCAGCAGCTTTAGAACCGGCGGATCTATTCCCTACAATGAAAAACTGTTTTTT
TRBV5-1	TRBJ2-5	NA	NA	CASSLSHSLGETQYF	TGCGCCAGCAGCTTGAGTCACAGCCTCGGGGAGACCCAGTACTTC
TRBV7-8	TRBJ2-1	NA	few	CASRYNNEQFF	TGTGCCAGTCGCTACAACAATGAGCAGTTCTTC
TRBV4-1	TRBJ2-3	NA	NA	CASSLPLERDTQYF	TGCGCCAGCAGCCTCCCCCTAGAGAGAGATACGCAGTATTTT
TRBV12-3/TRBV12-4	TRBJ2-2	TRBD2	NA	CASSLTSGSLTAGELFF	TGTGCCAGCAGTCTGACTAGCGGGAGTCTCACGGCCGGGGAGCTGTTTTTT
TRBV3-1	TRBJ2-2	NA	few	CASRPSNTGELFF	TGTGCCAGCAGGCCCTCTAACACCGGGGAGCTGTTTTTT
TRBV7-2	TRBJ1-2	TRBD1	many	CASSPDVGTVYGYTF	TGTGCCAGCAGCCCAGACGTAGGGACAGTTTATGGCTACACCTTC
TRBV20-1	TRBJ2-5	TRBD2	few	CSAGLARRETQYF	TGCAGTGCTGGACTAGCGAGAAGAGAGACCCAGTACTTC
TRBV7-8	TRBJ2-7	TRBD2	many	CASSLDGREASYEQYF	TGTGCCAGCAGCTTGGACGGGAGGGAGGCCTCCTACGAGCAGTACTTC
TRBV4-2	TRBJ2-3	NA	few	CASSQVSGESTDTQYF	TGTGCCAGCAGCCAAGTTAGCGGAGAAAGCACAGATACGCAGTATTTT
TRBV3-1	TRBJ2-7	TRBD2	NA	CASSQEAGLAGYEQYF	TGTGCCAGCAGCCAAGAGGCAGGACTAGCGGGGTACGAGCAGTACTTC
TRBV5-6	TRBJ2-1	NA	NA	CASSWGAGNEQFF	TGTGCCAGCAGTTGGGGGGCAGGCAATGAGCAGTTCTTC
TRBV29-1	TRBJ1-1	NA	NA	CSVDWGQDPEFF	TGCAGCGTTGACTGGGGGCAAGATCCCGAGTTCTTT
TRBV5-6	TRBJ2-7	TRBD1	few	CASSLELDRPYEQYF	TGTGCCAGCAGCTTGGAACTGGACAGGCCCTACGAGCAGTACTTC
TRBV7-2	TRBJ1-2	NA	NA	CASSLVGTSMGRGYTF	TGTGCCAGCAGCTTAGTGGGGACCTCAATGGGCAGGGGCTACACCTTC
TRBV18	TRBJ2-3	NA	many	CASSPTEDTQYF	TGTGCCAGCTCACCGACGGAAGATACGCAGTATTTT
TRBV20-1	TRBJ2-1	TRBD1	NA	CSARDRGGPYNEQFF	TGCAGTGCTAGAGATCGAGGGGGCCCCTACAATGAGCAGTTCTTC
TRBV7-6	TRBJ2-2	NA	NA	CASSPNAGSTGELFF	TGTGCCAGCAGCCCAAATGCAGGGAGCACCGGGGAGCTGTTTTTT
TRBV19	TRBJ2-7	NA	NA	CASSKGSSYEQYF	TGTGCCAGTTCAAAAGGGTCATCCTACGAGCAGTACTTC
TRBV5-1	TRBJ2-3	NA	few	CASSSQGGEDTQYF	TGCGCCAGCAGCTCGCAAGGGGGGGAAGATACGCAGTATTTT
TRBV7-9	TRBJ2-1	NA	many	CASSRGAGEVSEQFF	TGTGCCAGCAGCCGCGGAGCAGGGGAAGTCAGTGAGCAGTTCTTC
TRBV10-3	TRBJ2-2	NA	many	CAIKAGTSDTGELFF	TGTGCCATCAAGGCCGGGACATCAGACACCGGGGAGCTGTTTTTT
TRBV15	TRBJ1-6	NA	few	CATSRGTENSPLHF	TGTGCCACCAGCAGAGGGACAGAGAATTCACCCCTCCACTTT
TRBV5-1	TRBJ1-2	TRBD1	few	CASSPEGQGASGYTF	TGCGCCAGCAGCCCGGAGGGCCAGGGGGCGAGTGGCTACACCTTC